This T cell receptor beta chain stems from a study of blood T cell repertoires in COVID-19 (dated by TCRdb to the early 2020s). Broadly, across the study: Samples covering the acute and convalescent phases of COVID-19 were provided by collaborators in the United States, Italy and Spain. A de-identified subject ID, COVID-19 status, age in years and sex were almost always included in the sample metadata. Samples came from the ongoing ImmuneRACE study (first 160 participants) plus 1,254 subjects from 6 global collaborators. The prospective study material was composed of cDNA or gDNA derived from T cells, B-cell-depleted T cells, or PBMCs. HLA class I and class II types, where available, came from metadata supplied by the sample provider rather than from assay-based typing. A freely available public database, intended as a resource for researchers studying the immune response to SARS-CoV-2, is where the repertoires were released. Deeply sampled blood TCRbeta repertoires from subjects exposed to, actively infected with, or recovered from COVID-19 were included in the dataset. General study outcomes and caveats: The quantity of clinical and demographic metadata differed by source and by participant and was supplied without curation.

The immunoSEQ Assay, a bias-controlled multiplex PCR, was used to amplify TCRbeta CDR3 regions from genomic DNA. The original pipeline was this. The number of nucleated cells in each sample was estimated from the amplification of reference gene primers within the assay. To quantify the absolute abundance of each unique TCRbeta CDR3 rearrangement, sequence reads were collapsed and filtered. Productive Simpson clonality was computed per sample as the square root of Simpson's diversity index over productive rearrangements. TCRdb stores this immuneACCESS table with in-frame sequences only. Part of the clones is absent; in the studies checked, under half of the shortfall reflects unresolved V genes, and no reason is known for the rest. V and J calls and clone size follow that table, whereas D and trimming were derived from the DNA. The sample includes 80,000 to 100,000 clones, with 86% observed a single time. The ten biggest clones cover 10% to 15% of the sample.

From the cysteine up to the phenylalanine, the CDR3 has a length of 13 residues. The retained sequence is limited to the CDR3, 39 bases, with the frame set at the first base. At the junction V is shortened by 3 bases and J by 2 bases, with 6 bases in between. Whole blood was collected in K2EDTA tubes by collaborating institutions according to the institutions' own protocols. For TCRbeta analysis, collaborator samples were shipped as frozen whole blood, as isolated PBMCs, or as DNA extracted from either sample type. Concerning this clone itself: There is no known antigen for this receptor. Base-call qualities are not available, and no considerably larger clone is one nucleotide away.

The clonotype comes from an older woman in a cohort sampled during active or convalescent COVID-19. Recombination linked TRBV12-3 or TRBV12-4 to TRBJ2-3; the D segment could be TRBD2, given 5 matching bases. The sample consisted of peripheral blood. Here the CDR3 is given as CASSFGNTDTQYF. The bases are TGTGCCAGCAGTTTCGGGAACACAGATACGCAGTATTTT.